The 2 T cell receptor beta chains given below trace back to one sample, sequenced in a study of regulatory T cells in long-lasting Graves disease. Time point of the sample: persistent/refractory GD, antithyroid drugs over 5 years with positive TRAb. Following extraction of RNA from PBMCs, that RNA was used to make the TCR library. Through Arm-PCR of CDR3 regions and iRepertoire HTBI primers, TCR beta libraries were built. TCRdb itself ran the multiplex PCR reads through MiXCR, one entry per CDR3 protein. The sample has 700,000 or so distinct CDR3 sequences; around 30% are singletons. The specimen was peripheral blood mononuclear cells (PBMCs), collected when the disease was refractory, from a patient treated with antithyroid drugs. These receptors all come from a female donor with Graves disease.

J is TRBJ2-5 and V is TRBV7-2; 7 bases agree with TRBD2. Germline V gene data show CDR1 as SGHTA and CDR2 as FQGNSA. The trim removed 5 bases at V and 9 bases at J, leaving 15 bases unmatched. The CDR3 has 15 amino acids. The CDR3 loop reads CASSVTGTTQFSQYF. DNA of the CDR3: TGTGCCAGCAGCGTTACCGGGACTACCCAGTTTTCCCAGTACTTC. Supplemented by reference TRBV7-2 and TRBJ2-5, the full variable domain reads GAGVSQSPSNKVTEKGKDVELRCDPISGHTALYWYRQSLGQGLEFLIYFQGNSAPDKSGLPSDRFSAERTGGSVSTLTIQRTQQEDSAVYLCASSVTGTTQFSQYFGPGTRLLVL.

This clonotype appeared many times. This chain joins TRBV2 and TRBJ1-5; D gene unclear. The CDR3 sequence is 13 residues long. Deletions cut 6 bases from V and 5 bases from J, with 11 bases between. Germline CDR1 and CDR2: SNHLY and FYNNEI. The CDR3 here is CASRVGRDQPQHF. CDR3 DNA sequence: TGTGCCAGCAGGGTTGGGAGGGATCAGCCCCAGCATTTT.